A selection of T cell receptor beta chains follows, all from one sample in a study of STAT5B mutations in CD4+ large granular lymphocyte leukemia. Sequencing used immunoSEQ multiplex PCR; TCRdb keeps in-frame clones, though not all of them. The table includes 25,000 to 35,000 clones, around four fifths detected once. The sample was CD4+ T cells from blood buffy coats. The source of these receptors is a human donor in good health. The CDR3 runs from the conserved cysteine through the conserved F or W. Each record gives: J gene, clone size, D gene, V gene, CDR3 protein, CDR3 DNA. D genes are given only for firm matches. Only part of the rows carry a size: once, few, many, or a class if the clone is expanded.

j_call: TRBJ1-4; clone_size: once; d_call: .; v_call: TRBV18; cdr3_aa: CASSPGQGPEKLFF; cdr3_nt: TGTGCCAGCTCACCAGGGCAGGGTCCCGAAAAACTGTTTTTT
j_call: TRBJ1-1; clone_size: .; d_call: .; v_call: TRBV18; cdr3_aa: CASSLSISTEAFF; cdr3_nt: TGTGCCAGCTCACTCAGTATCTCGACTGAAGCTTTCTTT
j_call: TRBJ1-1; clone_size: .; d_call: .; v_call: TRBV4-1; cdr3_aa: CASSQEGFRGARGAFF; cdr3_nt: TGCGCCAGCAGCCAAGAAGGTTTCAGAGGCGCGAGAGGTGCTTTCTTT
j_call: TRBJ2-1; clone_size: .; d_call: TRBD2; v_call: TRBV5-4; cdr3_aa: CASSFSGSANEQFF; cdr3_nt: TGTGCCAGCAGCTTTAGCGGGAGTGCAAATGAGCAGTTCTTC
j_call: TRBJ2-5; clone_size: .; d_call: TRBD2; v_call: TRBV4-3; cdr3_aa: CASSQGWLGAGGEETQYF; cdr3_nt: TGCGCCAGCAGCCAAGGGTGGCTTGGTGCGGGGGGGGAAGAGACCCAGTACTTC
j_call: TRBJ2-5; clone_size: .; d_call: TRBD1; v_call: TRBV18; cdr3_aa: CASSPPNLRTGGETQYF; cdr3_nt: TGTGCCAGCTCACCACCGAACTTACGGACAGGCGGCGAGACCCAGTACTTC
j_call: TRBJ2-3; clone_size: .; d_call: TRBD2; v_call: TRBV11-2; cdr3_aa: CASSSLAGRGDTQYF; cdr3_nt: TGTGCCAGCAGCTCCCTAGCGGGCAGGGGAGATACGCAGTATTTT
j_call: TRBJ2-4; clone_size: .; d_call: .; v_call: TRBV4-3; cdr3_aa: CASSQDSVDLAKNIQYF; cdr3_nt: TGCGCCAGCAGCCAGGATTCCGTGGACCTAGCCAAAAACATTCAGTACTTC
j_call: TRBJ2-3; clone_size: once; d_call: TRBD2; v_call: TRBV19; cdr3_aa: CASSEAGALTDTQYF; cdr3_nt: TGTGCCAGTAGTGAAGCGGGGGCCCTCACAGATACGCAGTATTTT
j_call: TRBJ2-6; clone_size: .; d_call: .; v_call: TRBV18; cdr3_aa: CASSKPTATSGANVLTF; cdr3_nt: TGTGCCAGCTCAAAGCCGACAGCAACCTCTGGGGCCAACGTCCTGACTTTC
j_call: TRBJ1-3; clone_size: .; d_call: .; v_call: TRBV2; cdr3_aa: CASRSGVGNTIYF; cdr3_nt: TGTGCCAGCAGGTCGGGGGTTGGAAACACCATATATTTT
j_call: TRBJ2-5; clone_size: .; d_call: .; v_call: TRBV6-1; cdr3_aa: CASSEAGEGGGQETQYF; cdr3_nt: TGTGCCAGCAGTGAAGCGGGGGAGGGAGGGGGCCAAGAGACCCAGTACTTC
j_call: TRBJ2-1; clone_size: .; d_call: TRBD2; v_call: TRBV18; cdr3_aa: CASSPPRTSFSEQFF; cdr3_nt: TGTGCCAGCTCACCACCGCGGACTAGCTTCAGTGAGCAGTTCTTC
j_call: TRBJ2-7; clone_size: .; d_call: TRBD2; v_call: TRBV5-4; cdr3_aa: CASSLSGGRDEQYF; cdr3_nt: TGTGCCAGCAGCTTGTCGGGGGGGCGGGACGAGCAGTACTTC
j_call: TRBJ2-7; clone_size: .; d_call: .; v_call: TRBV5-1; cdr3_aa: CASSLVQGGPYEQYF; cdr3_nt: TGCGCCAGCAGCTTGGTACAGGGCGGGCCCTACGAGCAGTACTTC
j_call: TRBJ2-7; clone_size: .; d_call: TRBD2; v_call: TRBV5-4; cdr3_aa: CASRPVGAGEKQYF; cdr3_nt: TGTGCCAGCAGGCCCGTGGGTGCGGGGGAAAAGCAGTACTTC
j_call: TRBJ1-6; clone_size: .; d_call: .; v_call: TRBV28; cdr3_aa: CASSGAGVRGNDNSPLHF; cdr3_nt: TGTGCCAGCAGTGGCGCCGGGGTGAGAGGGAATGATAATTCACCCCTCCACTTT
j_call: TRBJ2-5; clone_size: .; d_call: TRBD2; v_call: TRBV2; cdr3_aa: CASDPSGGTQYF; cdr3_nt: TGTGCCAGCGACCCTAGCGGGGGGACCCAGTACTTC
j_call: TRBJ1-1; clone_size: .; d_call: .; v_call: TRBV7-2; cdr3_aa: CASSFSVNTEAFF; cdr3_nt: TGTGCCAGCAGCTTTTCGGTGAACACTGAAGCTTTCTTT
j_call: TRBJ1-2; clone_size: .; d_call: TRBD1; v_call: TRBV6-4; cdr3_aa: CASSPGGDGYGYTF; cdr3_nt: TGTGCCAGCAGTCCAGGGGGCGACGGCTATGGCTACACCTTC
j_call: TRBJ1-2; clone_size: .; d_call: TRBD1; v_call: TRBV6-6; cdr3_aa: CASRPDRGDYGYTF; cdr3_nt: TGTGCCAGCAGGCCGGACAGGGGGGACTATGGCTACACCTTC
j_call: TRBJ2-7; clone_size: .; d_call: TRBD1; v_call: TRBV11-2; cdr3_aa: CASSLTGQGVEEQYF; cdr3_nt: TGTGCCAGCAGCTTAACGGGACAGGGGGTCGAAGAGCAGTACTTC
j_call: TRBJ2-1; clone_size: .; d_call: .; v_call: TRBV7-3; cdr3_aa: CASSPMGRPNEQFF; cdr3_nt: TGTGCCAGCAGCCCTATGGGACGGCCTAATGAGCAGTTCTTC
j_call: TRBJ2-1; clone_size: .; d_call: .; v_call: TRBV30; cdr3_aa: CAWSVGGDEQFF; cdr3_nt: TGTGCCTGGAGTGTAGGTGGGGATGAGCAGTTCTTC
j_call: TRBJ2-5; clone_size: .; d_call: .; v_call: TRBV11-2; cdr3_aa: CASSASSGRETQYF; cdr3_nt: TGTGCCAGCAGCGCCTCTAGTGGGCGTGAGACCCAGTACTTC
j_call: TRBJ2-3; clone_size: .; d_call: TRBD2; v_call: TRBV7-8; cdr3_aa: CASSSGLARFTDTQYF; cdr3_nt: TGTGCCAGCAGCTCCGGACTAGCGAGGTTCACAGATACGCAGTATTTT
j_call: TRBJ2-7; clone_size: .; d_call: .; v_call: TRBV4-1; cdr3_aa: CASSQEEGPHYEQYF; cdr3_nt: TGCGCCAGCAGCCAAGAAGAAGGCCCCCACTACGAGCAGTACTTC
j_call: TRBJ2-7; clone_size: few; d_call: .; v_call: TRBV6-6; cdr3_aa: CASSYGQFYEQYF; cdr3_nt: TGTGCCAGCAGTTACGGACAGTTCTACGAGCAGTACTTC
j_call: TRBJ1-2; clone_size: .; d_call: .; v_call: TRBV6-6; cdr3_aa: CASRRDLNYGYTF; cdr3_nt: TGTGCCAGCAGACGGGACCTCAACTATGGCTACACCTTC
j_call: TRBJ2-3; clone_size: few; d_call: .; v_call: TRBV2; cdr3_aa: CASSVREGWDTQYF; cdr3_nt: TGTGCCAGCAGTGTGCGGGAAGGGTGGGATACGCAGTATTTT
j_call: TRBJ2-2; clone_size: few; d_call: .; v_call: TRBV7-6; cdr3_aa: CASSQGQGTTGELFF; cdr3_nt: TGTGCCAGCAGCCAAGGGCAGGGGACCACCGGGGAGCTGTTTTTT
j_call: TRBJ2-1; clone_size: .; d_call: .; v_call: TRBV5-5; cdr3_aa: CASSPLRNEQFF; cdr3_nt: TGTGCCAGCAGCCCGCTGAGGAATGAGCAGTTCTTC
j_call: TRBJ2-1; clone_size: once; d_call: TRBD1; v_call: TRBV11-3; cdr3_aa: CASSLAGQVTKQFF; cdr3_nt: TGTGCCAGCAGCTTAGCTGGACAGGTTACTAAGCAGTTCTTC
j_call: TRBJ1-6; clone_size: .; d_call: .; v_call: TRBV7-2; cdr3_aa: CASSRAQTLPLHF; cdr3_nt: TGTGCCAGCAGCCGGGCCCAGACGTTACCCCTCCACTTT
j_call: TRBJ2-2; clone_size: .; d_call: TRBD2; v_call: TRBV5-1; cdr3_aa: CASSSGLAGGVGELFF; cdr3_nt: TGCGCCAGCAGCTCTGGACTAGCGGGGGGAGTCGGGGAGCTGTTTTTT
j_call: TRBJ1-1; clone_size: .; d_call: .; v_call: TRBV6-5; cdr3_aa: CASRDSGGASTEAFF; cdr3_nt: TGTGCCAGCAGAGACTCGGGGGGGGCAAGCACTGAAGCTTTCTTT
j_call: TRBJ2-7; clone_size: .; d_call: .; v_call: TRBV6-5; cdr3_aa: CASRGDWKSSEQYF; cdr3_nt: TGTGCCAGCAGGGGGGACTGGAAAAGTAGCGAGCAGTACTTC
j_call: TRBJ1-1; clone_size: .; d_call: .; v_call: TRBV19; cdr3_aa: CASSITGGFTEAFF; cdr3_nt: TGTGCCAGTAGTATAACAGGAGGGTTCACTGAAGCTTTCTTT
j_call: TRBJ2-7; clone_size: .; d_call: TRBD1; v_call: TRBV6-6; cdr3_aa: CASSRQGGEQYF; cdr3_nt: TGTGCCAGCAGCAGACAGGGGGGCGAGCAGTACTTC
j_call: TRBJ2-7; clone_size: .; d_call: .; v_call: TRBV18; cdr3_aa: CASSPSRGSYEQYF; cdr3_nt: TGTGCCAGCTCACCATCCCGGGGTTCCTACGAGCAGTACTTC
j_call: TRBJ2-3; clone_size: .; d_call: .; v_call: TRBV29-1; cdr3_aa: CSVVRRGSGTDTQYF; cdr3_nt: TGCAGCGTTGTTCGAAGGGGGTCCGGCACAGATACGCAGTATTTT
j_call: TRBJ1-1; clone_size: .; d_call: .; v_call: TRBV29-1; cdr3_aa: CSVGPGSKTEAFF; cdr3_nt: TGCAGCGTTGGTCCAGGTTCGAAGACTGAAGCTTTCTTT
j_call: TRBJ1-4; clone_size: .; d_call: .; v_call: TRBV4-1; cdr3_aa: CASSRLRADEKLFF; cdr3_nt: TGCGCCAGCAGCCGCCTAAGGGCGGATGAAAAACTGTTTTTT
j_call: TRBJ1-2; clone_size: .; d_call: .; v_call: TRBV4-2; cdr3_aa: CASSPDTLNYGYTF; cdr3_nt: TGTGCCAGCAGCCCGGACACTTTAAACTATGGCTACACCTTC
j_call: TRBJ1-5; clone_size: few; d_call: .; v_call: TRBV28; cdr3_aa: CASSKTPLRPQHF; cdr3_nt: TGTGCCAGCAGTAAGACCCCACTTAGGCCCCAGCATTTT
j_call: TRBJ1-4; clone_size: few; d_call: TRBD1; v_call: TRBV6-5; cdr3_aa: CASRRDRGSFEKLFF; cdr3_nt: TGTGCCAGCAGAAGGGACAGGGGGTCTTTTGAAAAACTGTTTTTT
j_call: TRBJ2-5; clone_size: .; d_call: TRBD2; v_call: TRBV6-5; cdr3_aa: CASSYSAGGQETQYF; cdr3_nt: TGTGCCAGCAGTTACTCGGCGGGGGGTCAAGAGACCCAGTACTTC
j_call: TRBJ2-7; clone_size: .; d_call: TRBD1; v_call: TRBV28; cdr3_aa: CASRSDRDPYEQYF; cdr3_nt: TGTGCCAGCAGAAGCGACAGGGACCCCTACGAGCAGTACTTC
j_call: TRBJ1-1; clone_size: .; d_call: .; v_call: TRBV11-2; cdr3_aa: CASSLRLNTEAFF; cdr3_nt: TGTGCCAGCAGCTTACGGTTGAACACTGAAGCTTTCTTT
j_call: TRBJ1-4; clone_size: .; d_call: .; v_call: TRBV28; cdr3_aa: CASRRPQATNEKLFF; cdr3_nt: TGTGCCAGCAGACGACCCCAGGCAACTAATGAAAAACTGTTTTTT
j_call: TRBJ2-5; clone_size: .; d_call: .; v_call: TRBV12-2; cdr3_aa: CASRSRGGPAREETQYF; cdr3_nt: TGTGCAAGTCGCTCGAGGGGGGGGCCCGCCAGAGAGGAGACCCAGTACTTC
j_call: TRBJ1-1; clone_size: few; d_call: .; v_call: TRBV25-1; cdr3_aa: CASRGEGSKAFF; cdr3_nt: TGTGCCAGCAGAGGGGAAGGCAGCAAAGCTTTCTTT
j_call: TRBJ2-7; clone_size: .; d_call: .; v_call: TRBV10-3; cdr3_aa: CAISESGAYEQYF; cdr3_nt: TGTGCCATCAGTGAGTCGGGGGCCTACGAGCAGTACTTC
j_call: TRBJ2-1; clone_size: .; d_call: .; v_call: TRBV5-5; cdr3_aa: CASSLAAGAQGEQFF; cdr3_nt: TGTGCCAGCAGCTTGGCCGCGGGGGCTCAAGGTGAGCAGTTCTTC
j_call: TRBJ1-5; clone_size: few; d_call: .; v_call: TRBV28; cdr3_aa: CASSPPGNQPQHF; cdr3_nt: TGTGCCAGCAGTCCTCCCGGCAATCAGCCCCAGCATTTT
j_call: TRBJ2-3; clone_size: .; d_call: .; v_call: TRBV7-3; cdr3_aa: CASSPNNGGTDTQYF; cdr3_nt: TGTGCCAGCAGCCCGAACAATGGGGGCACAGATACGCAGTATTTT
j_call: TRBJ2-7; clone_size: few; d_call: TRBD2; v_call: TRBV4-1; cdr3_aa: CASSQDARLAGLNYEQYF; cdr3_nt: TGCGCCAGCAGCCAAGATGCCCGACTAGCGGGACTAAACTACGAGCAGTACTTC
j_call: TRBJ2-7; clone_size: .; d_call: TRBD1; v_call: TRBV11-1; cdr3_aa: CASSFAGGKPYEQYF; cdr3_nt: TGTGCCAGCAGCTTCGCAGGGGGAAAGCCCTACGAGCAGTACTTC